The 3 T cell receptor beta chains listed next were all sequenced from one sample in a study of CD8 T cells in Susac syndrome. Random hexamers were used to reverse transcribe an amount of roughly 0.5 to 1 ug RNA. TCRdb reprocessed the immunoSEQ multiplex PCR reads via MiXCR and lists one record per CDR3 protein. The sample has hundreds of thousands of distinct CDR3 sequences, almost 97% seen once. Sequencing was performed on CD4+ T cells from PBMCs. The receptor source for this set is a human donor with Susac syndrome.

The gene calls are TRBV20-1 and TRBJ1-1; D is unresolved. There are 11 residues in the CDR3. Trimming removed 1 base from V and 6 bases from J, with 6 bases in between. The germline V gene encodes CDR1 DFQATT and CDR2 SNEGSKA (reference sequence). The CDR3 nucleotides read TGCAGTGCTAGAGTGTATTCTGAAGCTTTCTTT. The encoded protein is CSARVYSEAFF.

V usage is TRBV3-1 and J usage is TRBJ2-7; D is ambiguous. Germline CDR1 is LGHDT and CDR2 is YNNKEL (reference sequence). V lost 2 bases to trimming and J lost 6 bases, with 8 bases between them. CDR3 length: 12 amino acids. The DNA of the CDR3 is TGTGCCAGCAGCCAAACGGACGGCGAGCAGTACTTC. This sequence encodes CASSQTDGEQYF.

This chain connects TRBV4-1 to TRBJ1-2, with a possible D match to TRBD1 (6 bases). The CDR3 is made up of 19 amino acids. Germline V CDR1 and CDR2: MGHRA, YSYEKL. V was clipped by 0 bases and J by 6 bases, with 26 bases between them. The CDR3 region is CASSQDFGPGALMGDGYTF. In nucleotides, the CDR3 is TGCGCCAGCAGCCAAGATTTTGGGCCAGGGGCCCTCATGGGGGATGGCTACACCTTC.